This T cell receptor (beta chain) emerged from a study of cytomegalovirus exposure and HLA in healthy donors listed by TCRdb under 2017. For the study in its entirety: According to an earlier analysis of 587 of the donors, about 190 million T cells yielded 90 million to 140 million unique TCR beta sequences and less than 300 Gb of sequence data. About 330 gigabases of sequencing data and about 92 million unique TCR sequences made up an early release that covered 640 HLA-typed donors. Of the 300 to 450 genotyped donors, over 80% were placed in the genetic ancestry cluster associated with self-reported Caucasian donors. The aim of the study was to test whether cataloging public T cell receptors could identify signatures of past pathogen exposure. Using immunosequencing, the study profiled T cell repertoires from approximately 700 subjects and related those repertoires to cytomegalovirus serostatus. In addition to the first cohort of 666 subjects, a separate validation cohort of around 110 different subjects was used. To predict cytomegalovirus infection status, the study combined high-throughput TCR immunosequencing, statistical association of individual TCRs with disease status, and machine learning. A later analysis re-examined previously published TCR beta repertoires from 610 or so donors and added high-resolution HLA genotyping to investigate patterns of TCR occurrence. Rather than drawing on any new phenotypic data, the later analysis identified candidate immune exposures from TCR beta sequences and the way those sequences occurred across donors. An earlier analysis of around 540 of the donors applied high-throughput TCR beta sequencing to assess whether each TCR beta V gene segment acted as functional or pseudogenic. Alongside the repertoire data, information on donor age, sex, ethnicity and CMV serostatus was compiled. In a later genetic analysis, genome-wide SNP genotypes for about 60% of the 666 donors were used, and that subset was treated as a discovery cohort. Every repertoire in the discovery cohort had been generated on one and the same sequencing platform. HLA typing covered class I and class II loci at four-digit resolution. The number of typed donors differed by locus: 629-630 for A, B, C, DRB1 and DQB1; approximately 530 for DQA1; approximately 600 for DPA1; and some 470 for DPB1. Because of strong linkage in the cohort, roughly five DR-DQ haplotypes were treated as single units for association and clustering. Across roughly 420 genotyped donors of the cohort, an average of approximately 240,000 unique TCR beta nucleotide sequences per donor were sequenced, and roughly 20% of those sequences were non-productive. The paper's findings and limits, for the study overall: The authors suggested that the approach could potentially be generalized to other disease states and immunological phenotypes. The cohort was sequenced for TCR beta chains only, and without alpha or paired-chain data the features that could be detected were limited. Compared with equally common non-associated chains, HLA-associated TCR beta chains in a later analysis were more clonally expanded and had lower generation probabilities. When HLA alleles, especially DR and DQ, strongly co-occurred, attributing TCR associations to individual alleles was difficult. In a later analysis, several top co-occurrence clusters were reported to appear linked to parvovirus B19, influenza, CMV and Epstein-Barr virus. The 87-base-pair reads could not distinguish some IMGT-functional V segments, including TRBV6-2 and TRBV6-3, so those segments were excluded. Most CMV-associated TCR beta chains appeared to be HLA-restricted in a later analysis, and the HLA associations seemed to be driven largely by CMV exposure. The classifier was reported to diagnose cytomegalovirus status with high specificity and sensitivity in both the original cohort and the validation cohort. A cluster of highly shared sequence variants was judged likely to represent a technical artifact of the sequencing pipeline. Most TCR sequences were seen in very few donors, while some public TCRs were found in many individuals. A later genetic analysis reported fewer N-insertions in productive TCRs among donors in an Asian-associated ancestry cluster than the roughly 650-donor mean. In the study, about 150 TCR beta chains were listed as associated with cytomegalovirus. A further reported finding was that TCR beta sequences accurately predicted the HLA-A and HLA-B alleles for most subjects in the first cohort. The earlier analysis of 450 to 700 of the donors excluded some 15 rarely observed V segments, including chromosome 9 orphons, because counts were too low. V-gene and J-gene trimming of TCR beta chains was associated with a missense DCLRE1C variant in a later genetic analysis, and the association was replicated in an independent cohort. The presence/absence analyses assumed that sequencing depth was roughly uniform across donors, and that assumption may not be true. According to a later analysis, TCR association rates differed among HLA loci, with DRB1 alleles showing the most associated TCRs and HLA-C alleles showing the fewest. Because HLA typing was missing for some donors at each locus, association tests included only the typed subset. Correlated functional status among segregating V segments might be attributable to linkage disequilibrium, but an unknown experimental factor could not be ruled out. In an earlier analysis of 587 of the donors, most TCR beta V segments were observed in productive rearrangements about 90% or about 30% of the time, broadly matching IMGT annotations. In vitro tests confirmed that a few of the cytomegalovirus-associated TCR beta chains recognize cytomegalovirus antigens. Immune exposure information for the cohort was limited to CMV serostatus. Specific HLA alleles were associated with 15,000 to 20,000 TCR beta sequences at a false discovery rate of 0.05 in a later analysis.

The CDR3 holds 14 amino acids from the cysteine to the phenylalanine. Of all the DNA, just the CDR3 is kept, 42 bases in frame from base 1. CDR1 and CDR2 were assigned from the germline V gene as KGHSH and LQKENI. The junction carries 8 bases between V and J, which are trimmed by 0 bases and 3 bases respectively. In total, 666 healthy bone marrow donors made up the cohort. At the time of sampling, every cohort member was nominally healthy, though immune exposures that went unrecorded were likely present. The donor was CMV seropositive and was included in the group of some 290 seropositive cohort members. A peripheral blood sample was collected from each donor, and TCR beta sequencing was performed on peripheral blood mononuclear cells. The Qiagen DNeasy Blood Extraction Kit was used to extract genomic DNA from the blood cell samples. About this clone itself: Its antigen is not yet known. The record has no base qualities; no much larger clone is one base away.

The library was prepared using the immunoSEQ multiplex PCR assay. A mixture of 60 forward primers for TCR Vbeta segments and 13 reverse primers for TCR Jbeta segments was used in the multiplex PCR. The CDR3 region of rearranged TCR beta genes was amplified from genomic DNA with a multiplex PCR assay. On the Illumina HiSeq System, the amplified TCR beta libraries were sequenced as 87-base-pair reads. Under the source paper's analysis protocol: In a later analysis, tens of millions of unique TCR beta chains were counted across the 500 to 850 repertoires, and approximately 11 million of these chains were shared by at least two donors. Raw reads were error-corrected and collapsed into unique sequences by a nearest-neighbor algorithm in which closely related sequences were merged to remove PCR and sequencing errors. Alignment of CDR3 sequences to IMGT reference sequences was used to assign V, D and J gene segments. Each retained sequence needed at least a six-nucleotide match to both a V gene segment and a J gene segment. Rearrangements were called productive when the CDR3 lacked stop codons and stayed in frame with V and J; all others were non-productive. Following IMGT convention, CDR3 was defined as the stretch from the second conserved V-encoded cysteine up to the conserved J-encoded phenylalanine. The earlier analysis of roughly 590 of the donors excluded sequences that lacked an unambiguous match to a single V gene segment. In an earlier analysis of several hundred of the donors, a V segment was called functional when productive rearrangements were above 56.7%, and segregating when the standard deviation between donors exceeded 5%. A statistical classification framework was developed to diagnose cytomegalovirus status using the catalog of TCR beta chain sequences. In a later analysis, TCR nucleotide sequences were compared against IMGT/GENE-DB human TR gene sequences so that V and J genes could be assigned. In a later analysis, CDR3 sequences and most-parsimonious VDJ recombination scenarios were assigned using the TCRdist pipeline. A later analysis defined each TCR beta chain by its CDR3 amino acid sequence plus V-gene family, and excluded reads lacking a unique V-gene family. As a way to deal with suspected cross-contamination and a sequencing artifact, a later analysis dropped under 600 nucleotide sequences that were highly shared and had low generation probability. In a later analysis, a clonal expansion index for each public chain was calculated from normalized within-repertoire ranks of inferred template counts. In a later analysis, generation probabilities were computed with a VDJ recombination model fitted to out-of-frame rearrangements, and the resulting probabilities were checked against IGoR. A later analysis scored TCR-TCR, TCR-HLA and TCR-CMV co-occurrence with hypergeometric tests, applying a repertoire-size bias correction to TCR pairs. A later analysis estimated false discovery rates by permuting HLA or CMV assignments 20 times. A later analysis grouped co-occurring TCRs with DBSCAN, adding TCRdist sequence similarity when clustering within HLA-allele-positive subsets. For co-occurrence clustering, repertoires with fewer than 30,000 or more than 120,000 public chains were excluded, along with five repertoires with anomalous nucleotide sharing. TCRdb took this table from immuneACCESS and kept in-frame rearrangements with V and J called. Such tables lack part of the clones; where checked against another copy, unresolved V genes explain under half of the gap, and the rest is unexplained. V and J calls and clone size come straight from that table; D and trimming were deduced from the DNA. This sample has 210,000 or so clones in its table, and under 85% of those were observed once. The leading ten clones occupy about a tenth of the sample.

The V and J segments used are TRBV18 and TRBJ2-5, and TRBD2 may be the D gene, going by 5 matching bases. Sequences were obtained from PBMCs. The TCR sequence derives from a woman aged 50 to 65 in good health and CMV-seropositive. The sequenced DNA is TGTGCCAGCTCACCACCGAACGGGAAAGAGACCCAGTACTTC. This is translated as CASSPPNGKETQYF.